This T cell receptor beta chain was sequenced during a study of control samples from healthy donors and cancer patients. CDR3 length: 13 residues. Germline CDR1 and CDR2: SGHRS and YFSETQ. V lost 4 bases and J 4 bases, leaving 12 bases between the germline ends. The assay was immunoSEQ multiplex PCR, and TCRdb's table has in-frame clones only and misses some. Among more than 150,000 clones listed, approximately 90% were seen once. This clone has a single count. Sequencing used blood. The sequence derives from a woman younger than 45 in good health. The chain uses TRBV5-1 and TRBJ2-7, with D possibly matching TRBD1 (6 bases). This CDR3 is CASSPGDGYEQYF. Written as DNA, the CDR3 is TGCGCCAGCAGCCCAGGGGATGGTTACGAGCAGTACTTC.